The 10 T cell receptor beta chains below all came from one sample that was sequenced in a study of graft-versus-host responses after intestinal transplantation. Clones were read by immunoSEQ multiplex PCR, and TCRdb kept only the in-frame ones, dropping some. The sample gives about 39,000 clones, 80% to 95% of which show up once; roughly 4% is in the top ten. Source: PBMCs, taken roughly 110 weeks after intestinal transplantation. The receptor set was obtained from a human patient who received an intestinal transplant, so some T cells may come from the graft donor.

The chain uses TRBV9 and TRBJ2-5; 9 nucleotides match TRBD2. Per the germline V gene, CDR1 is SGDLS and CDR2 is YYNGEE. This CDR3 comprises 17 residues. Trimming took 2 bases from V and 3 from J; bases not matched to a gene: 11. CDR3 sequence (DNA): TGTGCCAGCAGCGTTGGGGGCGTGGCTAGCGGGGAAGAGACCCAGTACTTC. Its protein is CASSVGGVASGEETQYF.

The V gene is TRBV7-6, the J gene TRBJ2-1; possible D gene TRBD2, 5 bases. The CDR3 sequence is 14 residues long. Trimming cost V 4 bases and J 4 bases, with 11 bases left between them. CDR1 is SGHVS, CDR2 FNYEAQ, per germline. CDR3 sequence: CASSYPGKYNEQFF. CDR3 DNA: TGTGCCAGCAGCTACCCGGGAAAATACAATGAGCAGTTCTTC.

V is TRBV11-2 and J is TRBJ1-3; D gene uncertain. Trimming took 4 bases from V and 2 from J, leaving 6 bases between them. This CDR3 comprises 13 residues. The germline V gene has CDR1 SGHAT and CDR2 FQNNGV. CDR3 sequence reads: CASSSSTGNTIYF. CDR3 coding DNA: TGTGCCAGCAGCTCTTCTACTGGAAACACCATATATTTT.

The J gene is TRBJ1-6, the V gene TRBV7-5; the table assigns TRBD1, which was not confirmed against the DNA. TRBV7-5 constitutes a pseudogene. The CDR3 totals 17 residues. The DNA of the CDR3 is TGTGTCAGTCCCAAACAGGTTTCGCGTGGAAATAATTCACCCCTCCACTTT. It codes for CVSPKQVSRGNNSPLHF.

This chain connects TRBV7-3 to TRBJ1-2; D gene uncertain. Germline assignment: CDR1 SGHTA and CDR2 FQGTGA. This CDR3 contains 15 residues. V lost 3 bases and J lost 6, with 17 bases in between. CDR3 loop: CASSFGPSDFDGYTF. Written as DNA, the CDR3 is TGTGCCAGCAGCTTTGGGCCCTCGGATTTCGATGGCTACACCTTC.

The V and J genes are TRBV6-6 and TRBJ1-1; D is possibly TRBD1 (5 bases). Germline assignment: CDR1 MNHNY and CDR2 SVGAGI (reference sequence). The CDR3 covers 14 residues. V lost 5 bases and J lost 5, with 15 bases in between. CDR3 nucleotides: TGTGCCAGCAGTAAAAGCAGGGAAGCGACTGAAGCTTTCTTT. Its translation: CASSKSREATEAFF.

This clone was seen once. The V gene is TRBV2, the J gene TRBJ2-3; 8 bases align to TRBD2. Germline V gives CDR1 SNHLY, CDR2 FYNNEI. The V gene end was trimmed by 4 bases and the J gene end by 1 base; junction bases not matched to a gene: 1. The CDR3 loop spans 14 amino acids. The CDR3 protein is CASSGAGGTDTQYF. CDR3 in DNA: TGTGCCAGCAGTGGAGCGGGGGGCACAGATACGCAGTATTTT.

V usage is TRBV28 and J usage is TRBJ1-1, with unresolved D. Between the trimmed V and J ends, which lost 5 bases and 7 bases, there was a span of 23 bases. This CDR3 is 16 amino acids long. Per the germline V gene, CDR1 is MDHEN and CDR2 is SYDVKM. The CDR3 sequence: CASSPPLNQWVDEAFF. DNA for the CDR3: TGTGCCAGCAGTCCGCCTTTGAACCAGTGGGTGGATGAAGCTTTCTTT.

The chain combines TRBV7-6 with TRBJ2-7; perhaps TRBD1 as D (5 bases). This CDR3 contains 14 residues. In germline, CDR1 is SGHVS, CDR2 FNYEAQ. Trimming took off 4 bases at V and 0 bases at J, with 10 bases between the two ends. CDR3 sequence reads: CASSSTDSSYEQYF. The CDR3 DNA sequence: TGTGCCAGCAGCTCGACAGATTCCTCCTACGAGCAGTACTTC.

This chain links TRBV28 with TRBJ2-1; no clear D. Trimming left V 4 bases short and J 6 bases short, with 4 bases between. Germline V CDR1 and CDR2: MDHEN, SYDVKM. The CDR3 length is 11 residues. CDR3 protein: CASSYTNEQFF. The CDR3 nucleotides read TGTGCCAGCAGTTATACCAATGAGCAGTTCTTC.